This T cell receptor beta chain appears in the sequencing data of a study of control samples from healthy donors and cancer patients. Data came from immunoSEQ multiplex PCR; TCRdb stores just in-frame clones and leaves some out. The repertoire holds 130,000 or so clones, with around 90% as singletons. Trimming removed 2 bases from V and 15 bases from J; junction bases left unmatched: 6. Germline CDR1 reads ENHRY; CDR2 reads SYGVKD. The CDR3 contains 12 residues. What was sequenced was blood. This sequence was found in a man between 18 and 35 years old in good health. This chain links TRBV10-3 with TRBJ2-1, with 8 bases that match TRBD2. CDR3 sequence reads: CAISEAGTSWFF. For the CDR3, the DNA is TGTGCCATCAGTGAGGCCGGGACTAGTTGGTTCTTC.